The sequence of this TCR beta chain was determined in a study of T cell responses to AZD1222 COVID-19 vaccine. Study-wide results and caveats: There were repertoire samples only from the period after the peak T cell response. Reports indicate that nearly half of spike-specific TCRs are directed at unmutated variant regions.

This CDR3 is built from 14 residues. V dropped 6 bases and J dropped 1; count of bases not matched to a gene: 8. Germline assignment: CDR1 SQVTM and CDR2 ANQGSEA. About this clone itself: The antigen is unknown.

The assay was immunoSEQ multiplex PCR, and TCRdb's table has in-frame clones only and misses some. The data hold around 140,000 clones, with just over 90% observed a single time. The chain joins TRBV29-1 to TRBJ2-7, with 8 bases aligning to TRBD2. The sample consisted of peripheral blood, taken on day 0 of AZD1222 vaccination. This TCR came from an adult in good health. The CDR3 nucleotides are TGCAGCGTCCGCCGGGGGGGGTCTTCCTACGAGCAGTACTTC. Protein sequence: CSVRRGGSSYEQYF.